These 17 T cell receptor beta chains share one sample of origin, sequenced in a study of blood T cell repertoires in COVID-19. Clones were read by immunoSEQ multiplex PCR, and TCRdb kept only the in-frame ones, dropping some. The sample yields around 120,000 clones, just under 80% seen once. Sequences were obtained from peripheral blood. These receptors came from a human donor in a cohort sampled during active COVID-19.

The chain carries TRBV5-4 and TRBJ1-3, with D possibly matching TRBD1 (5 bases). V dropped 4 bases and J dropped 1 base, with 12 bases sitting between them. The V gene's germline CDR1 is SGHNT and CDR2 YYREEE (reference sequence). This CDR3 is built from 15 residues. CDR3 sequence: CASSPSGGSGNTIYF. The CDR3 DNA reads as TGTGCCAGCAGCCCCAGCGGGGGGTCTGGAAACACCATATATTTT.

The chain recombines TRBV29-1 with TRBJ2-3; no definite D call. Between the trimmed V and J ends, which lost 3 bases and 0 bases, there was a span of 7 bases. The V gene's germline CDR1 is SQVTM and CDR2 ANQGSEA. CDR3 length: 13 amino acids. The CDR3 here is CSVEAVSTDTQYF. DNA for the CDR3: TGCAGCGTTGAGGCAGTCAGCACAGATACGCAGTATTTT.

The rearrangement uses TRBV6-1 and TRBJ1-2; 8 positions match TRBD1. This CDR3 region has 17 residues. CDR1 and CDR2 from the germline V gene are MNHNS and SASEGT. After removal of 1 base from V and 8 bases from J, the junction contained 15 bases not matched to a gene. Here the CDR3 DNA reads TGTGCCAGCAGTGAAGATAGGACAGGGCGGGTGAGGGGCGGCTACACCTTC. Its translation is CASSEDRTGRVRGGYTF.

With regard to this clone: Other DNA sequences from this sample encode an identical CDR3 as well. The V and J genes are TRBV5-6 and TRBJ2-7, with a possible D match to TRBD1 (6 bases). CDR3 length: 13 amino acids. The V gene's germline CDR1 is SGHDT and CDR2 YYEEEE. Trimming pared 0 bases from V and 4 bases from J, leaving 8 bases between. Here the CDR3 DNA reads TGTGCCAGCAGCTTGGGACAGGTGTACGAGCAGTACTTC. This sequence encodes CASSLGQVYEQYF.

V gene TRBV19 combines with J gene TRBJ1-6, with 8 bases identical to TRBD1. Germline CDR1 LNHDA, CDR2 SQIVND (reference sequence). The CDR3 extends over 16 amino acids. J lost 7 bases, V lost 4 bases, and 9 bases had no gene match. The DNA for the CDR3 is TGTGCCAGTAGTACGGGACAGGAGTTACCCAATTCACCCCTCCACTTT. Its protein product is CASSTGQELPNSPLHF.

The table lists this clone with a count of one. This chain links TRBV5-5 with TRBJ1-2; 9 bases are a match to TRBD1. Germline V gives CDR1 SGHKS, CDR2 YYEKEE (reference sequence). CDR3 size: 15 residues. Germline trimming cut 0 bases from V and 5 bases from J; bases unmatched to any gene: 5. The CDR3 loop is CASSLAGQGLYGYTF. CDR3 coding DNA: TGTGCCAGCAGCTTGGCGGGACAGGGATTGTATGGCTACACCTTC.

V usage is TRBV18 and J usage is TRBJ2-1, with TRBD1 as a possible D gene (7 bases). The CDR3 is 13 amino acids. Trimming took off 3 bases at V and 10 bases at J, with 13 bases between the two ends. CDR1 and CDR2 from the germline V gene are KGHSH and LQKENI. Here the CDR3 DNA reads TGTGCCAGCTCACCGCGGCAGGGGGGCGAGCAGTTCTTC. This translates into CASSPRQGGEQFF.

The gene calls are TRBV15 and TRBJ2-1, with 7 bases lining up with TRBD1. Unmatched junction bases numbered 12, after V lost 3 bases and J lost 7 bases. The CDR3 loop spans 16 amino acids. Germline V CDR1 and CDR2: LNHNV, YYDKDF (reference sequence). Written as DNA, the CDR3 is TGTGCCACCAGCAGGGCCACCCGGGACAGCCCAAATGAGCAGTTCTTC. Translated, it gives CATSRATRDSPNEQFF.

This chain links TRBV27 with TRBJ1-5, with D unresolved. The germline V and J ends were trimmed by 5 bases and 5 bases, with 10 bases remaining between them. CDR1 is MNHEY and CDR2 is SMNVEV in the germline V gene (reference sequence). This CDR3 spans 13 amino acids. The CDR3 loop reads CASSMRRDQPQHF. CDR3 in DNA: TGTGCCAGCAGTATGAGGAGGGATCAGCCCCAGCATTTT.

The V gene is TRBV27, the J gene TRBJ2-7, with 9 bases identical to TRBD2. V dropped 3 bases and J dropped 2; count of bases not matched to a gene: 5. The germline V gene encodes CDR1 MNHEY and CDR2 SMNVEV (reference sequence). CDR3 size: 15 residues. The CDR3 spells CASSLGGRVTYEQYF. DNA for the CDR3: TGTGCCAGCAGTTTGGGCGGGAGGGTTACCTACGAGCAGTACTTC.

The rearrangement uses TRBV6-5 and TRBJ1-5; D might be TRBD1 (5 bases). The length of the CDR3 is 14 residues. With 6 bases removed from V and 5 bases from J, the gap between germline ends came to 14 bases. Per the germline V gene, CDR1 is MNHEY and CDR2 is SVGAGI. The CDR3 region has the DNA TGTGCCAGCAGCTCAGGGAGGCCCGATCAGCCCCAGCATTTT. Translating gives CASSSGRPDQPQHF.

The chain has TRBV6-1 and TRBJ1-3; D is possibly TRBD1 (6 bases). Trimming stripped 3 bases from V and 2 bases from J, with 8 bases between. From germline, CDR1 is MNHNS and CDR2 SASEGT. The CDR3 has 14 residues. The CDR3 nucleotides read TGTGCCAGCAGTGAGGGGGCCCCTGGAAACACCATATATTTT. Translating gives CASSEGAPGNTIYF.

J is TRBJ2-5 and V is TRBV24-1, with 8 bases that match TRBD1. The CDR3 runs 13 residues. Germline V CDR1 and CDR2: KGHDR, SFDVKD. V trimming: 9 bases; J trimming: 3 bases; junction bases outside the gene matches: 5. The CDR3 DNA is TGTGCCACCGAAGGACAGGGTAAAGAGACCCAGTACTTC. Translated, it gives CATEGQGKETQYF.

The gene calls are TRBV6-4 and TRBJ1-4, with 7 bases aligning to TRBD1. Germline V gene data show CDR1 as MRHNA and CDR2 as SNTAGT. V lost 0 bases to trimming and J lost 7 bases; unmatched junction nucleotides: 2. The CDR3 spans 14 residues. The CDR3 here is CASSDSAGGEKLFF. Here the CDR3 DNA reads TGTGCCAGCAGTGACTCGGCAGGGGGTGAAAAACTGTTTTTT.

This clone was observed a handful of times. This rearrangement joins TRBV28 to TRBJ2-7; TRBD2 aligns across 9 bases. Germline V gene lookup returns CDR1 MDHEN and CDR2 SYDVKM. The V and J ends lost 7 bases and 6 bases, in that order; junction bases with no gene match: 7. CDR3 length: 13 amino acids. CDR3 in DNA: TGTGCCAGCACTAGCGGGACATTAGGCGAGCAGTACTTC. This sequence encodes CASTSGTLGEQYF.

The rearrangement links TRBV7-2 to TRBJ2-1; D ambiguous. Germline V gives CDR1 SGHTA, CDR2 FQGNSA. V dropped 1 base and J dropped 8 bases, with 6 bases sitting between them. There are 12 residues in the CDR3. The CDR3: CASSLGADEQFF. CDR3 in DNA: TGTGCCAGCAGCTTAGGGGCTGATGAGCAGTTCTTC.

The rearrangement joins TRBV19 to TRBJ2-1, with 7 bases matching TRBD1. CDR1 and CDR2 from the germline V gene are LNHDA and SQIVND (reference sequence). The V and J ends lost 5 bases and 0 bases, in that order; junction bases with no gene match: 16. The length of the CDR3 is 19 residues. DNA for the CDR3: TGTGCCAGTAGTGGGTCCGGGACAGCGTTTCCTAGCTCCTACAATGAGCAGTTCTTC. Encoded protein: CASSGSGTAFPSSYNEQFF.